The rows below give T cell receptor beta chains drawn from one sample of a study of human T cells and chemical hapten exposure. Each CDR3 protein is one row after TCRdb ran MiXCR on the RACE reads. The data hold more than 90,000 distinct CDR3 sequences, with more than 9.5% observed a single time. This specimen was whole blood, taken in connection with sensitization to the hapten diphenylcyclopropenone (DPC). These receptors were taken from a woman aged 40 to 50 with alopecia areata. Some clones in this sample may be carry-over from other donors' samples. Each CDR3 is given with its conserved first and last residue. D genes are given only for firm matches. A row's size may be missing; if present it is once, few, many or a size class.

clone_size	d_call	v_call	j_call	cdr3_aa	cdr3_nt
few	NA	TRBV27	TRBJ2-1	CASSLTRGTSYNEQFF	TGTGCCAGCAGTTTAACCCGAGGGACCTCCTACAATGAGCAGTTCTTC
few	NA	TRBV3-1	TRBJ2-7	CASSPGTPHYEQYF	TGTGCCAGCAGCCCCGGGACTCCCCACTACGAGCAGTACTTC
many	NA	TRBV6-2/TRBV6-3	TRBJ1-3	CASSYDRVSGNTIYF	TGTGCCAGCAGTTACGACCGAGTCTCTGGAAACACCATATATTTT
many	NA	TRBV7-9	TRBJ2-2	CASNPFEDGELFF	TGTGCCAGCAACCCATTCGAGGACGGGGAGCTGTTTTTT
many	NA	TRBV12-3/TRBV12-4	TRBJ2-3	CASSLSTTDTQYF	TGTGCCAGCAGTTTAAGTACGACAGATACGCAGTATTTT
many	TRBD2	TRBV4-3	TRBJ2-3	CASSQASGRTDTQYF	TGCGCCAGCAGCCAGGCTAGCGGGAGAACAGATACGCAGTATTTT
NA	NA	TRBV5-5	TRBJ1-1	CASSFEGSYTEAFF	TGTGCCAGCAGTTTTGAAGGGTCGTACACTGAAGCTTTCTTT
many	TRBD2	TRBV20-1	TRBJ2-1	CSASIPGSGVYNEQFF	TGCAGTGCTAGCATCCCAGGCAGCGGGGTCTACAATGAGCAGTTCTTC
NA	NA	TRBV7-2	TRBJ2-4	CASSLWAGAKNIQYF	TGTGCCAGCAGCTTATGGGCGGGAGCCAAAAACATTCAGTACTTC
many	NA	TRBV28	TRBJ2-7	CASRPTLGGASEQYF	TGTGCCAGCAGGCCCACCCTTGGGGGGGCGAGCGAGCAGTACTTC
NA	TRBD1	TRBV27	TRBJ2-2	CASSLGTGSTGELFF	TGTGCCAGCAGTTTAGGGACAGGTAGCACCGGGGAGCTGTTTTTT
few	NA	TRBV27	TRBJ2-4	CASRQNIQYF	TGTGCCAGCAGACAAAACATTCAGTACTTC
NA	NA	TRBV6-2/TRBV6-3	TRBJ1-6	CASSYGITRDSYNSPLHF	TGTGCCAGCAGTTACGGGATTACTCGGGACTCCTATAATTCACCCCTCCACTTT
few	NA	TRBV20-1	TRBJ1-1	CSGAGGSTEAFF	TGCAGTGGCGCGGGAGGAAGCACTGAAGCTTTCTTT
many	TRBD1	TRBV6-2/TRBV6-3	TRBJ1-5	CASRAGQGVPWHF	TGTGCCAGCAGGGCGGGACAGGGAGTGCCATGGCATTTT
few	NA	TRBV7-9	TRBJ1-2	CASSLERDYGYTF	TGTGCCAGCAGCTTAGAACGGGACTATGGCTACACCTTC
many	NA	TRBV20-1	TRBJ2-1	CSARVNAVNEQFF	TGCAGTGCTAGAGTTAACGCGGTCAATGAGCAGTTCTTC
NA	TRBD2	TRBV5-1	TRBJ2-5	CASSTGLAGREVLETQYF	TGCGCCAGCAGTACTGGACTAGCAGGCCGAGAGGTACTAGAGACCCAGTACTTC
NA	NA	TRBV29-1	TRBJ2-1	CSVEDLGRNEQFF	TGCAGCGTTGAAGATCTGGGCAGGAATGAGCAGTTCTTC
few	TRBD2	TRBV28	TRBJ2-2	CASSPPEREIVGELFF	TGTGCCAGCAGTCCTCCCGAGCGGGAGATCGTCGGGGAGCTGTTTTTT
many	TRBD1	TRBV2	TRBJ1-5	CASSGQGTAGNQPQHF	TGTGCCAGCAGTGGACAGGGTACCGCTGGTAATCAGCCCCAGCATTTT
NA	NA	TRBV4-3	TRBJ1-5	CASSQQWGTDQPQHF	TGCGCCAGCAGCCAGCAATGGGGGACCGATCAGCCCCAGCATTTT
many	NA	TRBV7-3	TRBJ1-2	CASSPGAMGGYTF	TGTGCCAGCAGCCCCGGAGCAATGGGGGGCTACACCTTC
NA	NA	TRBV7-2	TRBJ2-1	CASSPRGRLDEQFF	TGTGCCAGCAGCCCGCGTGGGAGACTCGATGAGCAGTTCTTC
few	NA	TRBV7-6	TRBJ2-5	CASRNVGPWETQYF	TGTGCCAGCCGGAACGTGGGGCCTTGGGAGACCCAGTACTTC
many	TRBD1	TRBV10-3	TRBJ1-6	CASRGQVDSPLHF	TGTGCCTCTAGGGGACAGGTGGATTCACCCCTCCACTTT
NA	NA	TRBV27	TRBJ2-7	CASGGQSSSYEQYF	TGTGCCAGTGGTGGACAGTCAAGCTCCTACGAGCAGTACTTC
many	TRBD1	TRBV6-6	TRBJ1-2	CASRNLPGQALYGYTF	TGTGCCAGCAGAAATCTACCGGGACAGGCTCTCTATGGCTACACCTTC
many	NA	TRBV27	TRBJ2-1	CASCKVEGIAYNEQFF	TGTGCCAGCTGTAAGGTAGAGGGGATTGCCTACAATGAGCAGTTCTTC
many	TRBD1	TRBV6-5	TRBJ1-2	CASSYSTTGEAGYTF	TGTGCCAGCAGTTACTCGACGACAGGGGAGGCTGGCTACACCTTC
many	NA	TRBV9	TRBJ2-2	CASSVEGGIVTGELFF	TGTGCCAGCAGCGTAGAGGGCGGGATAGTGACCGGGGAGCTGTTTTTT
few	NA	TRBV27	TRBJ1-5	CASSLLAGLRPQHF	TGTGCCAGCAGTTTATTAGCCGGGCTTCGGCCCCAGCATTTT
NA	NA	TRBV4-3	TRBJ2-7	CASSLSGSLNEQYF	TGCGCCAGCAGCCTCTCGGGCAGCCTGAACGAGCAGTACTTC
NA	TRBD1	TRBV14	TRBJ1-2	CASSQVPGGGYGYTF	TGTGCCAGCAGCCAAGTACCAGGGGGCGGTTATGGCTACACCTTC
few	TRBD2	TRBV29-1	TRBJ2-3	CSVVTAGADTQYF	TGCAGCGTTGTTACGGCGGGAGCAGATACGCAGTATTTT
many	NA	TRBV20-1	TRBJ2-1	CSARDVMGNEQFF	TGCAGTGCTAGAGATGTTATGGGGAATGAGCAGTTCTTC
many	TRBD1	TRBV7-2	TRBJ2-7	CASSSGTGVREQYF	TGTGCCAGCAGCTCCGGGACAGGGGTTCGGGAGCAGTACTTC
many	NA	TRBV7-2	TRBJ1-1	CASRRGGAEAFF	TGTGCCAGCAGGCGTGGTGGCGCTGAAGCTTTCTTT
many	TRBD2	TRBV27	TRBJ2-1	CASSPPGLATDNEQFF	TGTGCCAGCAGTCCCCCGGGACTAGCGACCGACAATGAGCAGTTCTTC
NA	TRBD1	TRBV20-1	TRBJ1-6	CSARAHTGANSPLHF	TGCAGTGCTAGAGCCCATACAGGGGCCAATTCACCCCTCCACTTT
NA	TRBD1	TRBV2	TRBJ2-5	CASRADRGSQETQYF	TGTGCCTCGAGAGCGGACAGGGGATCCCAAGAGACCCAGTACTTC
NA	TRBD2	TRBV5-1	TRBJ2-3	CASSVSGSTDTQYF	TGCGCCAGCAGCGTTAGCGGGTCCACAGATACGCAGTATTTT
few	NA	TRBV2	TRBJ2-4	CASRRRKIAKNIQYF	TGTGCCAGCAGACGACGGAAGATAGCCAAAAACATTCAGTACTTC
few	TRBD2	TRBV7-2	TRBJ2-2	CASSSGLAGVGGELFF	TGTGCCAGCAGCTCGGGACTAGCGGGAGTGGGCGGGGAGCTGTTTTTT
many	NA	TRBV18	TRBJ1-1	CASSPDRYTEAFF	TGTGCCAGCTCACCCGACAGATACACTGAAGCTTTCTTT
NA	NA	TRBV9	TRBJ2-7	CASSAAGTSYEQYF	TGTGCCAGCAGCGCAGCGGGCACTTCCTACGAGCAGTACTTC
many	TRBD2	TRBV6-2/TRBV6-3	TRBJ2-3	CASSSASGGPTGSDTQYF	TGTGCCAGCAGTTCCGCTAGCGGGGGGCCCACGGGTTCAGATACGCAGTATTTT
many	NA	TRBV12-3/TRBV12-4	TRBJ1-1	CASNPEGENTEAFF	TGTGCCAGCAATCCTGAGGGGGAGAACACTGAAGCTTTCTTT
many	NA	TRBV29-1	TRBJ1-5	CSVVPGPGQPQHF	TGCAGCGTTGTCCCGGGGCCGGGTCAGCCCCAGCATTTT
many	NA	TRBV4-2	TRBJ1-1	CASSQDGTEAFF	TGTGCCAGCAGCCAAGATGGCACTGAAGCTTTCTTT